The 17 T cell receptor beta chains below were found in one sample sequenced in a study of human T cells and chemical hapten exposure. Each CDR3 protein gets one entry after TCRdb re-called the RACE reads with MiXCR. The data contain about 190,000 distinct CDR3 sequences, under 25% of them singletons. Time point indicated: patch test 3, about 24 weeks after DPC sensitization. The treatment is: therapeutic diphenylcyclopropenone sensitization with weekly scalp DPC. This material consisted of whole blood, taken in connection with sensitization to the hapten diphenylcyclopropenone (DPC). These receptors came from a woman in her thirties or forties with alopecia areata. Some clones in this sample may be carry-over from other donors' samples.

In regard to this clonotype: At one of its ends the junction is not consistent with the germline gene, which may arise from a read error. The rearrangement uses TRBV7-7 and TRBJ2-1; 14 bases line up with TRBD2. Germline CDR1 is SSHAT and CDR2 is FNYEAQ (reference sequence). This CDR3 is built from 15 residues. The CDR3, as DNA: TGTGCTAGCAGCCTCTCCGGGACTAGCGGGAGTGAGCAGTTCTTC. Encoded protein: CASSLSGTSGSEQFF.

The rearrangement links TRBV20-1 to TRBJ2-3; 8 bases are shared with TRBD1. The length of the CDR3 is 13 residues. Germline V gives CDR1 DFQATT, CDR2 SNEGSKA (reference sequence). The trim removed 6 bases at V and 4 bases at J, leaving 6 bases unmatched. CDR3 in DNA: TGCAGTGCATGGACAGGGCCCGCAGATACGCAGTATTTT. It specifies CSAWTGPADTQYF.

CDR3 in amino acids: CASSLAGGSIHEQYF. Here the CDR3 DNA reads TGTGCCAGCAGTTTAGCGGGAGGCAGTATCCACGAGCAGTACTTC. V and J are TRBV12-3 or TRBV12-4 and TRBJ2-7; D might be TRBD2 (6 bases). With 0 bases removed from V and 5 bases from J, the gap between germline ends came to 14 bases. This CDR3 contains 15 residues.

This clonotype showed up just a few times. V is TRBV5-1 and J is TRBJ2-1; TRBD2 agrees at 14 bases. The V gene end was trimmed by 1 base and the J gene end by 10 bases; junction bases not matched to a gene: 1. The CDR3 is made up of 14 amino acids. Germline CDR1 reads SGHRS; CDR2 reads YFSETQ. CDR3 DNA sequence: TGCGCCAGCAGCTTGAGACTAGCGGGAGGGGAGCAGTTCTTC. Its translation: CASSLRLAGGEQFF.

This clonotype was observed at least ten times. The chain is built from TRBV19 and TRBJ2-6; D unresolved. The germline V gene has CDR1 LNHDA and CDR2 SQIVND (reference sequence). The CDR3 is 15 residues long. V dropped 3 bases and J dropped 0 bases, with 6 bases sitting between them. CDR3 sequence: CASSMVGSGANVLTF. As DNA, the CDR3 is TGTGCCAGTAGTATGGTTGGCTCTGGGGCCAACGTCCTGACTTTC.

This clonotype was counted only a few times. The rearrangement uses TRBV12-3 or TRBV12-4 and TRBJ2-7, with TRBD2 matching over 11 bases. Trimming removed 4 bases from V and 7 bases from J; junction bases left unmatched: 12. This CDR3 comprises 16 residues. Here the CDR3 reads CASSSTLAGVLGEQYF. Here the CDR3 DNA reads TGTGCCAGCAGTTCCACACTAGCGGGAGTTCTTGGTGAGCAGTACTTC.

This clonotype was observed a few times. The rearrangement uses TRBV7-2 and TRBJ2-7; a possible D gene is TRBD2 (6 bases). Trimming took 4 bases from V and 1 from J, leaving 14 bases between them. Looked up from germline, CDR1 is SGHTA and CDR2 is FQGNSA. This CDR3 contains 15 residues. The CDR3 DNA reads TGTGCCAGCAGCTGGAGCGGGTCCTTTTCCTACGAGCAGTACTTC. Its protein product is CASSWSGSFSYEQYF.

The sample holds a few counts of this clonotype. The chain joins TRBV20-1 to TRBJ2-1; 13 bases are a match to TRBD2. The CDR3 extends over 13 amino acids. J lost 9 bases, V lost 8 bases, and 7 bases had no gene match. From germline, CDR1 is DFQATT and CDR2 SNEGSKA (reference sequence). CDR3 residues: CSSGTSGDFEQFF. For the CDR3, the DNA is TGCAGTTCAGGGACTAGCGGGGATTTTGAGCAGTTCTTC.

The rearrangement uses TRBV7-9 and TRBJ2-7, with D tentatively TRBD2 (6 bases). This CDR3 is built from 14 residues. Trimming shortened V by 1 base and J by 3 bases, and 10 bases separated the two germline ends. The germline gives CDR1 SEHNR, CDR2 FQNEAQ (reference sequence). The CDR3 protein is CASSLGGLGYEQYF. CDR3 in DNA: TGTGCCAGCAGCTTAGGGGGACTCGGCTACGAGCAGTACTTC.

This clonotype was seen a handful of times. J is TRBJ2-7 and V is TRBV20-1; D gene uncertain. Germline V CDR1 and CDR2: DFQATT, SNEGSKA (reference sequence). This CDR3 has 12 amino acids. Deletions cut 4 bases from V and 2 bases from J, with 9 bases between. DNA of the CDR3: TGCAGTGCTACCGCTCTAGCCTACGAGCAGTACTTC. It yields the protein CSATALAYEQYF.

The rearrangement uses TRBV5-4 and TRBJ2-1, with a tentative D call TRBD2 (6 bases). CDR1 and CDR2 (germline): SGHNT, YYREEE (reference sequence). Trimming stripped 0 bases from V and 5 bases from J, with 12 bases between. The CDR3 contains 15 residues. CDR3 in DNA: TGTGCCAGCAGCTTGGCGGCTGGGACTGACAATGAGCAGTTCTTC. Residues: CASSLAAGTDNEQFF.

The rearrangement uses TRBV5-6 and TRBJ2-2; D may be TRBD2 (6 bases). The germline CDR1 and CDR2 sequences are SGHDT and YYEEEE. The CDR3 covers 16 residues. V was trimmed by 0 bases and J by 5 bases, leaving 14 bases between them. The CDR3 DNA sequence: TGTGCCAGCAGCTTGGGAGGAGGGGCTCGGACCGGGGAGCTGTTTTTT. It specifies CASSLGGGARTGELFF.

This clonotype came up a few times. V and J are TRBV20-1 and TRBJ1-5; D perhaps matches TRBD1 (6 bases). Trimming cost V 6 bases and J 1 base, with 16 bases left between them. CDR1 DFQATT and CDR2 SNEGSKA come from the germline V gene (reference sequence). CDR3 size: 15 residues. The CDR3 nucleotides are TGCAGTGCGACCGGGACACGAGGGAGCAATCAGCCCCAGCATTTT. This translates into CSATGTRGSNQPQHF.

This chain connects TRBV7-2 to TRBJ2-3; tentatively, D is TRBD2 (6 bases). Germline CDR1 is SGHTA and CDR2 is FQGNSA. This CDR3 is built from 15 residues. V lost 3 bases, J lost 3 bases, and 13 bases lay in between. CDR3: CASSLPGRLTDTQYF. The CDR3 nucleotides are TGTGCCAGCAGCTTGCCGGGGAGGCTGACAGATACGCAGTATTTT.

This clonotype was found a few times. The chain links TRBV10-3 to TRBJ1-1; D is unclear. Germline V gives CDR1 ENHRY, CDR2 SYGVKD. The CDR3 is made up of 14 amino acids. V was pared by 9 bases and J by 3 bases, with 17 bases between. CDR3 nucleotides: TGTGCCATGAGCCCGTTAGGCGTGGACACTGAAGCTTTCTTT. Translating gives CAMSPLGVDTEAFF.

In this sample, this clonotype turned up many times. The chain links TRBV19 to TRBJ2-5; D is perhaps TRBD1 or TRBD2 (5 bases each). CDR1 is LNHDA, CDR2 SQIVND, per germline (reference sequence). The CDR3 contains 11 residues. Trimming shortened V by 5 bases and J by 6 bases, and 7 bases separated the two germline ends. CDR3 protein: CASSPGQTQYF. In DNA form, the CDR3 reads TGTGCCAGTAGTCCGGGGCAGACCCAGTACTTC.

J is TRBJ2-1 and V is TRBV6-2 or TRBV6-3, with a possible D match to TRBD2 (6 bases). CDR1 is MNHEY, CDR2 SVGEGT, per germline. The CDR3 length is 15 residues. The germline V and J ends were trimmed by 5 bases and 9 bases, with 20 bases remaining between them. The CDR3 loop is CASSNEGRFPGEQFF. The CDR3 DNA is TGTGCCAGCAGTAACGAGGGGAGGTTTCCAGGTGAGCAGTTCTTC.